What follows describes a single T cell receptor beta chain. CDR3 length: 14 amino acids. CDR1 and CDR2 from the germline V gene are SGHTA and FQGNSA. V was clipped by 4 bases and J by 4 bases, with 11 bases between them. Sequencing used immunoSEQ multiplex PCR; TCRdb keeps in-frame clones, though not all of them. The sample yields 600,000 or so clones, about 87% seen once. The data originate from a study of shared T cell receptors in the human thymus. A further study also used this sample, focusing on human thymus T cells. That study adds: Healthy Finnish infants having corrective surgery for congenital heart defects served as donors. Resections from corrective heart surgery provided thymus tissue. Repertoires from thymus and blood appeared to show biased V and J gene usage. Unrelated individuals had highly overlapping thymic repertoires, as reported in related research.

Sequencing used thymocytes. The TCR comes from a boy less than two years old with a congenital heart defect. This chain connects TRBV7-2 to TRBJ1-3; no firm D call. DNA for the CDR3: TGTGCCAGCAGCTCGAGGGCAAACGGAAACACCATATATTTT. It encodes CASSSRANGNTIYF.